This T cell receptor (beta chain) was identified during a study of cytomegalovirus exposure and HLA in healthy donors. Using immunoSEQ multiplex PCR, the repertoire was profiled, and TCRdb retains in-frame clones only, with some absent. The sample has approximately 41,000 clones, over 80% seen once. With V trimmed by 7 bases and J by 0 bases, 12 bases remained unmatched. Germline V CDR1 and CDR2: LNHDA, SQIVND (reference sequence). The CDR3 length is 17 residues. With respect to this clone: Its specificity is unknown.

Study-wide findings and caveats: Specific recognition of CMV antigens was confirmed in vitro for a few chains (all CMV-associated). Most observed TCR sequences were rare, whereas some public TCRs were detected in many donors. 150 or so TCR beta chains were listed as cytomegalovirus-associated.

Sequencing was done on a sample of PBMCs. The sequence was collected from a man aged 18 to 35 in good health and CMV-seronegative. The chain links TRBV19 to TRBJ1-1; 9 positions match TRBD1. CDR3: CASTLQGAIIVNTEAFF. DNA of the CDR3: TGTGCCAGTACCCTACAGGGGGCGATCATAGTGAACACTGAAGCTTTCTTT. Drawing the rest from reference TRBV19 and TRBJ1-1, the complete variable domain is DGGITQSPKYLFRKEGQNVTLSCEQNLNHDAMYWYRQDPGQGLRLIYYSQIVNDFQKGDIAEGYSVSREKKESFPLTVTSAQKNPTAFYLCASTLQGAIIVNTEAFFGQGTRLTVV.